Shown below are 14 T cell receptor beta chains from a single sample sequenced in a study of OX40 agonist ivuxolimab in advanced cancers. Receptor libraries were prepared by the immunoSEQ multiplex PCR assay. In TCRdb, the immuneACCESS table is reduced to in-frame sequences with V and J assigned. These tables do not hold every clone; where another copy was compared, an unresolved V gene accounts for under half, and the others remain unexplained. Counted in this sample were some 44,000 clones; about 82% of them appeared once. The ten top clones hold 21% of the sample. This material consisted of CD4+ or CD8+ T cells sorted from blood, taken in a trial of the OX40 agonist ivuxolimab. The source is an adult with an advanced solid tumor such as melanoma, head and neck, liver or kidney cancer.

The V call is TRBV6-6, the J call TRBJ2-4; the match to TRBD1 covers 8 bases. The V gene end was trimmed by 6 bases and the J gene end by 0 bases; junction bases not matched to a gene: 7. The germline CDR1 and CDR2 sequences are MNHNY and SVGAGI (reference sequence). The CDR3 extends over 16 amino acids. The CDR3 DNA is TGTGCCAGCAGCTCACAGGGGGAACTAGCCAAAAACATTCAGTACTTC. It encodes CASSSQGELAKNIQYF.

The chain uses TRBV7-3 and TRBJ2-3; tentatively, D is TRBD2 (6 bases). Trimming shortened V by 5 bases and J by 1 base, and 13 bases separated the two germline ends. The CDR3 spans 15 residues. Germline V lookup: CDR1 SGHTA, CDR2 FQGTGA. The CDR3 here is CASSPKEGGTDTQYF. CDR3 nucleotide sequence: TGTGCCAGCAGCCCAAAGGAGGGCGGCACAGATACGCAGTATTTT.

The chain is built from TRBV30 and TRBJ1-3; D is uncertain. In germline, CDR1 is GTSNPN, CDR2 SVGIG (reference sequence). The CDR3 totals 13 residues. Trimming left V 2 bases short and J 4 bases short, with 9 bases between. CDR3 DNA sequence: TGTGCCTGGAGTTCCCCGCAGGGAAACACCATATATTTT. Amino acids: CAWSSPQGNTIYF.

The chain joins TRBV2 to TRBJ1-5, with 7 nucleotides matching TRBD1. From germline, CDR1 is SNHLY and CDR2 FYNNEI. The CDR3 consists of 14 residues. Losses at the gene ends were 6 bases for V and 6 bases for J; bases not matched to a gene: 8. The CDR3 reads CASRGEGAGQPQHF. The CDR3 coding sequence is TGTGCCAGCAGGGGGGAGGGGGCTGGTCAGCCCCAGCATTTT.

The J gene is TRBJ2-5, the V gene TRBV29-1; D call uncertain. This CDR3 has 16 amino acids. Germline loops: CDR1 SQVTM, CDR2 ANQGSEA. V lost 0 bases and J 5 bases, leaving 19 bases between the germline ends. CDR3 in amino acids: CSVEDGSRASGETQYF. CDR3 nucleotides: TGCAGCGTTGAAGATGGGTCACGGGCCTCTGGGGAGACCCAGTACTTC.

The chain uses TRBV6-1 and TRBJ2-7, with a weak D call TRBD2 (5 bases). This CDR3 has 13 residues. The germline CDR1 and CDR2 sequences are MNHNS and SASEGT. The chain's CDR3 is CACRPLGVSEQYV. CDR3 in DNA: TGTGCCTGCAGGCCTTTGGGAGTAAGCGAGCAGTACGTC.

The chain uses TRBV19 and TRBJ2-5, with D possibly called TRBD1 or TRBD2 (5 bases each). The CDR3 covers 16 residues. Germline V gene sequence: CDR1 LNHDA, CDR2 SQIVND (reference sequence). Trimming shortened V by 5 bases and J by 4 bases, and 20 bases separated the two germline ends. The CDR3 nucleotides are TGTGCCAGTAGTTATCCGGGATTGGGGACCGGAGAGACCCAGTACTTC. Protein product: CASSYPGLGTGETQYF.

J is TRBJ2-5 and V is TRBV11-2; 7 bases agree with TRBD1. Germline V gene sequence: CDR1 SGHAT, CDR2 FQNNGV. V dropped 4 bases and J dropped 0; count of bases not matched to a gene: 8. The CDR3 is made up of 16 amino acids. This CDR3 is CASSSKFTGDQETQYF. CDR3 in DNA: TGTGCCAGCAGCTCGAAATTCACAGGGGACCAAGAGACCCAGTACTTC.

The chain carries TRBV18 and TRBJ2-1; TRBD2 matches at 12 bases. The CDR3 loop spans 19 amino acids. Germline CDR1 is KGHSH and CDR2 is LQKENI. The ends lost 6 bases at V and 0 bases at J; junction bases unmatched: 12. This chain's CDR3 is CASSQTTSGGPDSYNEQFF. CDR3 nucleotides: TGTGCCAGCTCTCAAACGACTAGCGGGGGCCCCGACTCCTACAATGAGCAGTTCTTC.

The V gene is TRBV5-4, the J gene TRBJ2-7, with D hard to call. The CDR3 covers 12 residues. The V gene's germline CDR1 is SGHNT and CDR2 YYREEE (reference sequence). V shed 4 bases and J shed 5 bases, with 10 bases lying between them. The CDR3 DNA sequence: TGTGCCAGCAGCGATTATAAACACGAGCAGTACGTC. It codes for CASSDYKHEQYV.

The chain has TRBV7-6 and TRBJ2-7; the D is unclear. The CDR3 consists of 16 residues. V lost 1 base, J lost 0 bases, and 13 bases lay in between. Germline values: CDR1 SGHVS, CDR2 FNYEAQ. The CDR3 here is CASSLGYRLNSYEQYV. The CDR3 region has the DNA TGTGCCAGCAGCTTAGGGTACAGACTTAACTCCTACGAGCAGTACGTC.

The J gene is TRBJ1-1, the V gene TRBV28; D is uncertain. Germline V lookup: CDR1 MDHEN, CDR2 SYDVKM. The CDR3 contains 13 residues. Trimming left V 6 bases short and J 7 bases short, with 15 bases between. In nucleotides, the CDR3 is TGTGCCAGCAGACCTCAAGGACGCTTTGAAGCTTTCTTT. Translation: CASRPQGRFEAFF. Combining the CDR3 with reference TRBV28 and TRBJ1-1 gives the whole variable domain DVKVTQSSRYLVKRTGEKVFLECVQDMDHENMFWYRQDPGLGLRLIYFSYDVKMKEKGDIPEGYSVSREKKERFSLILESASTNQTSMYLCASRPQGRFEAFFGQGTRLTVV.

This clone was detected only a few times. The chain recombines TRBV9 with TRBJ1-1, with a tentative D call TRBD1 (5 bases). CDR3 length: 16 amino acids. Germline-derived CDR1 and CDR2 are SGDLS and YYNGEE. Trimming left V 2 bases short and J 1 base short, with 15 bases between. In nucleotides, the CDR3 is TGTGCCAGCAGCGTGAAGGCGACGGGGACGAACACTGAAGCTTTCTTT. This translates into CASSVKATGTNTEAFF.

The CDR3 here is CASSYSWSQRDIQYF. The CDR3 DNA follows: TGTGCCAGCAGTTACTCATGGAGCCAACGGGACATTCAGTACTTC. The rearrangement uses TRBV6-5 and TRBJ2-4; D not resolved. V was trimmed by 0 bases and J by 8 bases, leaving 14 bases between them. Germline V lookup: CDR1 MNHEY, CDR2 SVGAGI. CDR3 size: 15 residues.